This T cell receptor beta chain is from a study of T cells after yellow fever vaccination. TCRdb reprocessed the 5' RACE reads via MiXCR and lists one record per CDR3 protein. The profile shows around 300,000 distinct CDR3 sequences, approximately 4% of them singletons. Trimming left V 5 bases short and J 9 bases short, with 8 bases between. The length of the CDR3 is 11 residues. The chain employs TRBV12-3 or TRBV12-4 and TRBJ1-5, with D perhaps matching TRBD1 (5 bases). The clonotype originates from a man between 18 and 35 years old who received the YFV17D yellow fever vaccine. This sample comprised PBMCs, obtained 15 days after the yellow fever booster vaccination. The CDR3 DNA follows: TGTGCCAGCAGTGTCGGGGGGCCCCAGCATTTT. Translation gives CASSVGGPQHF.